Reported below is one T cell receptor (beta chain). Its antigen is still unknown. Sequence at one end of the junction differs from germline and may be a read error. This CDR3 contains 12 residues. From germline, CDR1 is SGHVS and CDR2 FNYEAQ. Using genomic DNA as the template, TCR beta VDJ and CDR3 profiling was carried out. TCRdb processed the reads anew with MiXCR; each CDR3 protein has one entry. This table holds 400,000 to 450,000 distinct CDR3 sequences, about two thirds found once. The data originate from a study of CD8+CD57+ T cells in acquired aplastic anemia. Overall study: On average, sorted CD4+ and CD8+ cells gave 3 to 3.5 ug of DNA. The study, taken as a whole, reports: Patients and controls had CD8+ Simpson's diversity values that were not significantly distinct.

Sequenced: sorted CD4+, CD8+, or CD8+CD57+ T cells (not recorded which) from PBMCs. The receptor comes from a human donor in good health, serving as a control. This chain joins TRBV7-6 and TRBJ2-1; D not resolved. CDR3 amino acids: CAGSLGQTEQFF. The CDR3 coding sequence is TGTGCCGGCAGCTTAGGGCAGACTGAGCAGTTCTTC. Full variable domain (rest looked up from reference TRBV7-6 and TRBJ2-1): GAGVSQSPRYKVTKRGQDVALRCDPISGHVSLYWYRQALGQGPEFLTYFNYEAQQDKSGLPNDRFSAERPEGSISTLTIQRTEQRDSAMYRCAGSLGQTEQFFGPGTRLTVL.